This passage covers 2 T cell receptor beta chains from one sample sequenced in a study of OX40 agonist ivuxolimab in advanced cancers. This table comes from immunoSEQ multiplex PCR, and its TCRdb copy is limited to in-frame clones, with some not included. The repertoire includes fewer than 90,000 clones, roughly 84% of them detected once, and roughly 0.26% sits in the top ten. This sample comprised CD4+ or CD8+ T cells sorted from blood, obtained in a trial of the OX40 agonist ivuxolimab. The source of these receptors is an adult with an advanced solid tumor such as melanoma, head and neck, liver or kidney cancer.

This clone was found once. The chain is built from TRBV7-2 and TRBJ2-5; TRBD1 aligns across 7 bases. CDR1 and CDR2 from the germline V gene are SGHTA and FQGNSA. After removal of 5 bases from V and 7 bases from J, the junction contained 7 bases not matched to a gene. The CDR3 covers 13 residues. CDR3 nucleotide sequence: TGTGCCAGCAGCCATACAGGGGAAGGGACCCAGTACTTC. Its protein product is CASSHTGEGTQYF.

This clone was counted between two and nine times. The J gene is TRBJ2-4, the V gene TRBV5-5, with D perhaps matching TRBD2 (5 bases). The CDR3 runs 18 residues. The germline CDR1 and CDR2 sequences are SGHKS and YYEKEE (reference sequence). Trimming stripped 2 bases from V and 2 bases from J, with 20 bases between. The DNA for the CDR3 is TGTGCCAGCAGCTTCTTAGACGGGAACCTGGGTACCAAAAACATTCAGTACTTC. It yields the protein CASSFLDGNLGTKNIQYF.